This record covers a single T cell receptor (beta chain). Germline CDR1 and CDR2: KGHSH and LQKENI. V lost 2 bases and J 0 bases, leaving 5 bases between the germline ends. There are 14 residues in the CDR3. This record comes from a study of blood T cell repertoires in COVID-19. Study overall: PBMCs, B-cell-depleted T cells, or T cells provided the cDNA or gDNA that made up the material.

Followed over time, Seattle patients had been enrolled while infection was active. Original processing notes: The authors estimated nucleated cell counts from reference gene primer amplification. Data came from immunoSEQ multiplex PCR; TCRdb stores just in-frame clones and leaves some out. The DNA was the basis for D and trimming; V, J and clone size are from that table. The sample contains 120,000 to 150,000 clones, 80% to 90% of which appear only once. The rearrangement links TRBV18 to TRBJ1-5; unclear D gene. The receptor was isolated from a man between 18 and 35 years old with COVID-19, enrolled during active disease. Sequencing input: peripheral blood. The DNA of the CDR3 is TGTGCCAGCTCACCAGACTATAGCAATCAGCCCCAGCATTTT. It codes for CASSPDYSNQPQHF. The full variable domain, with the rest looked up from reference TRBV18 and TRBJ1-5, is NAGVMQNPRHLVRRRGQEARLRCSPMKGHSHVYWYRQLPEEGLKFMVYLQKENIIDESGMPKERFSAEFPKEGPSILRIQQVVRGDSAAYFCASSPDYSNQPQHFGDGTRLSIL.